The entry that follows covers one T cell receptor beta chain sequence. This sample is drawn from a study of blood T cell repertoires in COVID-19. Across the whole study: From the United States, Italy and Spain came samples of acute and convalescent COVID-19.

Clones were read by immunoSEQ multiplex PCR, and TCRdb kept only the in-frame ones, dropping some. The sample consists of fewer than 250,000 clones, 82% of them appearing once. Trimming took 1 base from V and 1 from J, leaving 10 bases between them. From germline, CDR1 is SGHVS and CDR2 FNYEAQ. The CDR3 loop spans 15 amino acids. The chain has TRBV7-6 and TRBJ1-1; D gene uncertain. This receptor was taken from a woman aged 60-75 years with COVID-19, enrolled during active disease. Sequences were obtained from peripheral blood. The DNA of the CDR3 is TGTGCCAGCAGCTTAGGACCCAGCGGGAACACTGAAGCTTTCTTT. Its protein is CASSLGPSGNTEAFF.